The clone carrying this TCR beta chain turned up a few times. Every donor was a healthy person donating bone marrow. The data are from a study of cytomegalovirus exposure and HLA in healthy donors. Study-wide context: There were 88 million or so unique TCRs (from HLA-typed donors) in an early data release.

The study ran its PCR with 60 Vbeta and 13 Jbeta primers. Data came from immunoSEQ multiplex PCR; TCRdb stores just in-frame clones and leaves some out. This table holds approximately 110,000 clones, 74% found once. The germline gives CDR1 KGHSH, CDR2 LQKENI. The length of the CDR3 is 16 residues. V lost 4 bases and J 6 bases, leaving 18 bases between the germline ends. This clonotype was sampled from a man aged 45-65 years in good health and CMV-seropositive. Sequenced input: PBMCs. The J gene is TRBJ2-2, the V gene TRBV18, with D maybe TRBD2 (6 bases). The CDR3, as DNA: TGTGCCAGCTCACTTCGGCAACCCGGAGGGTCCGGGGAGCTGTTTTTT. Its protein product is CASSLRQPGGSGELFF.